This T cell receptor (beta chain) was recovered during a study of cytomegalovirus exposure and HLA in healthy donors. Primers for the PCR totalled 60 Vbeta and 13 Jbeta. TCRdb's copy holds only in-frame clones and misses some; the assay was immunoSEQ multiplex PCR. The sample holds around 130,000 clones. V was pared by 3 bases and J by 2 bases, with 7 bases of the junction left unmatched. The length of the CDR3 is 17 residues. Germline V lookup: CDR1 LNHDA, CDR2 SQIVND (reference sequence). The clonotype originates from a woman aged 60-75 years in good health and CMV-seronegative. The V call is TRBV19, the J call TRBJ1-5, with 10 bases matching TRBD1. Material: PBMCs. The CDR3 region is CASSILTGGWGNQPQHF. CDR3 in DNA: TGTGCCAGTAGTATCCTGACAGGGGGCTGGGGCAATCAGCCCCAGCATTTT.